One sample yielded the 11 T cell receptor beta chains listed below, sequenced in a study of shared clonotypes between healthy human individuals. The data were produced by immunoSEQ multiplex PCR, yet TCRdb's version contains in-frame clones alone and is incomplete. The data contain over a million clones, around 74% of them singletons. The sample comprised memory CD4+ T cells sorted from blood. The sample's subset: CD45RA-negative fraction. All receptors come from a man aged 18 to 29 in good health.

This clone was detected a few times. The rearrangement uses TRBV6-5 and TRBJ2-1, with 9 positions matching TRBD1. The V gene end was trimmed by 1 base and the J gene end by 3 bases; junction bases not matched to a gene: 4. Germline V gene data show CDR1 as MNHEY and CDR2 as SVGAGI. The CDR3 has 16 residues. The chain's CDR3 is CASSYYRDRVYNEQFF. The CDR3 DNA reads TGTGCCAGCAGTTACTACCGGGACAGGGTCTACAATGAGCAGTTCTTC.

The genes are TRBV30 and TRBJ2-4, with a weak D call TRBD2 (6 bases). The CDR3 runs to 15 residues. The germline V and J ends were trimmed by 0 bases and 1 base, with 10 bases remaining between them. From germline, CDR1 is GTSNPN and CDR2 SVGIG (reference sequence). The CDR3 DNA reads as TGTGCCTGGAGTGTACGCGGGGTGGCCAAAAACATTCAGTACTTC. Amino acid sequence: CAWSVRGVAKNIQYF.

V usage is TRBV28 and J usage is TRBJ2-7, with a weak D call TRBD2 (6 bases). This CDR3 spans 15 amino acids. Germline V gene sequence: CDR1 MDHEN, CDR2 SYDVKM. Trimming took off 6 bases at V and 0 bases at J, with 15 bases between the two ends. The CDR3 reads CASRLGTDSSYEQYF. The CDR3, as DNA: TGTGCCAGCAGACTTGGGACTGATAGCTCCTACGAGCAGTACTTC.

The rearrangement joins TRBV30 to TRBJ2-1; D call uncertain. Per the germline V gene, CDR1 is GTSNPN and CDR2 is SVGIG (reference sequence). Deletions cut 0 bases from V and 8 bases from J, with 5 bases between. The CDR3 has 11 residues. This chain's CDR3 is CAWSVLDEQFF. DNA of the CDR3: TGTGCCTGGAGTGTACTGGATGAGCAGTTCTTC.

V usage is TRBV7-2 and J usage is TRBJ2-7, with 10 bases aligning to TRBD2. Unmatched junction bases numbered 8, after V lost 4 bases and J lost 5 bases. This CDR3 has 15 residues. Germline V gives CDR1 SGHTA, CDR2 FQGNSA. The CDR3 protein is CASSSPGLALHEQYF. In nucleotides, the CDR3 is TGTGCCAGCAGCTCCCCGGGACTAGCGCTCCACGAGCAGTACTTC.

V usage is TRBV18 and J usage is TRBJ1-2; no definite D call. The CDR3 spans 15 residues. Per the germline V gene, CDR1 is KGHSH and CDR2 is LQKENI. The V and J ends lost 3 bases and 0 bases respectively, with 11 bases between them. DNA for the CDR3: TGTGCCAGCTCACCTGACCTGGATACTAACTATGGCTACACCTTC. Translated, it gives CASSPDLDTNYGYTF.

The V call is TRBV30, the J call TRBJ2-6; D remains ambiguous. CDR1 and CDR2 (germline): GTSNPN, SVGIG (reference sequence). The CDR3 extends over 16 amino acids. V was cut by 3 bases and J by 4 bases, with 16 bases left in between. The CDR3 protein is CAWSPIRVRGANVLTF. CDR3 nucleotides: TGTGCCTGGAGCCCCATTAGGGTTCGCGGGGCCAACGTCCTGACTTTC.

This clone was seen a few times. The gene calls are TRBV11-2 and TRBJ2-7, with 8 positions matching TRBD2. Trimming removed 7 bases from V and 4 bases from J; junction bases left unmatched: 9. This CDR3 comprises 14 residues. In germline, CDR1 is SGHAT, CDR2 FQNNGV. The CDR3 DNA follows: TGTGCCAGCAATATGATAGCGGGAACGTACGAGCAGTACTTC. Translated: CASNMIAGTYEQYF.

This clone was detected only once. V and J are TRBV6-1 and TRBJ2-2; D gene unclear. Germline CDR1 MNHNS, CDR2 SASEGT. Trimming removed 4 bases from V and 4 bases from J, with 10 bases in between. CDR3 length equals 14 residues. The chain's CDR3 is CASSAAGFTGELFF. The CDR3 nucleotides are TGTGCCAGCAGTGCGGCCGGGTTCACCGGGGAGCTGTTTTTT.

This clone was detected ten times or more. CDR3 sequence reads: CASSLEGVGSPLHF. The CDR3, as DNA: TGTGCCAGCAGCTTAGAAGGGGTGGGATCACCCCTCCACTTT. The chain links TRBV11-2 to TRBJ1-6; D perhaps matches TRBD1 (5 bases). The CDR3 length is 14 residues. The germline V and J ends were trimmed by 0 bases and 10 bases, with 10 bases remaining between them. Germline V gives CDR1 SGHAT, CDR2 FQNNGV.

The chain uses TRBV9 and TRBJ2-3; 12 positions match TRBD2. There are 17 residues in the CDR3. The J segment lost 3 bases and the V segment lost 1 base, leaving 6 bases of the junction unmatched. Germline V gene sequence: CDR1 SGDLS, CDR2 YYNGEE. For the CDR3, the DNA is TGTGCCAGCAGCGTAATGCCCGGGACTAGCGGGACAGATACGCAGTATTTT. Encoded protein: CASSVMPGTSGTDTQYF.